This T cell receptor (beta chain) appears in the sequencing data of a study of T cell clonality in common variable immunodeficiency. Assay: immunoSEQ multiplex PCR; the TCRdb copy retains only in-frame clones and omits some. The sample includes under 30,000 clones, none of them occurring once. This clone has just a few counts. Its antigen remains unknown. Coverage ceases 3 residues before the CDR3 finishes, and the germline J gene fills in the end. Study-wide results and limits: Common variable immunodeficiency TCR beta sequences reportedly had fewer deletions and N-nucleotide insertions.

The CDR3 covers 17 residues. Germline assignment: CDR1 SGHRS and CDR2 YFSETQ. This receptor was identified in a human donor with common variable immunodeficiency. The chain joins TRBV5-1 to TRBJ1-2, with D tentatively TRBD1 (6 bases). The sequenced material came from peripheral blood mononuclear cells. The CDR3 region is CASSSSRRQGPIWGYTF. The sequenced CDR3 bases are TGCGCCAGCAGCTCTTCGAGACGGCAGGGGCCCATCTGGGGC.